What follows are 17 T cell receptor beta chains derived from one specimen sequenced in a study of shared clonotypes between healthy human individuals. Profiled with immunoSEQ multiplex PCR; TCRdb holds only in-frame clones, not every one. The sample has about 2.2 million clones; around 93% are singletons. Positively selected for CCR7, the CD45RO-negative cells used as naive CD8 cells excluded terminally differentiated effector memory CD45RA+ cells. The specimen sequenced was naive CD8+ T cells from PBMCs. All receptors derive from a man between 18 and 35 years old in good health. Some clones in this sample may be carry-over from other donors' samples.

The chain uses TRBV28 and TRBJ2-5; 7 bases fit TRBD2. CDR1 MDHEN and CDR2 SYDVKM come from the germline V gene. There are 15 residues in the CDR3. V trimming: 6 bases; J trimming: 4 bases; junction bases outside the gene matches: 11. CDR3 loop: CASSPSGGRTETQYF. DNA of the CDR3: TGTGCCAGCAGCCCTTCGGGAGGCAGGACAGAGACCCAGTACTTC.

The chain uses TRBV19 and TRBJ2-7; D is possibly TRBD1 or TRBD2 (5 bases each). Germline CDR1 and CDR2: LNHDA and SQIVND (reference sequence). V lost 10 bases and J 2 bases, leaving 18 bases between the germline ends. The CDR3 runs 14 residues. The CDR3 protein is CATKPPGRPYEQYF. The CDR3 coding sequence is TGTGCCACCAAACCACCAGGGAGACCCTACGAGCAGTACTTC.

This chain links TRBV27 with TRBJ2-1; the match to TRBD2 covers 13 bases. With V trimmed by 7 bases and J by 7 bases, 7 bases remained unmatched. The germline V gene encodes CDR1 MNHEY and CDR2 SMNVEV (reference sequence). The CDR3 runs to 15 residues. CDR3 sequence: CASKIGTSGVNEQFF. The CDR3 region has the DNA TGTGCCAGCAAAATCGGGACTAGCGGGGTTAATGAGCAGTTCTTC.

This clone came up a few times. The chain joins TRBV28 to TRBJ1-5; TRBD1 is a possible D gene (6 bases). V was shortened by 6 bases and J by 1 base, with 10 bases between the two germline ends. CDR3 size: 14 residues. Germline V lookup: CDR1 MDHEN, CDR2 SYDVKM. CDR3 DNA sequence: TGTGCCAGCAGGCCCACAGGGAGCAATCAGCCCCAGCATTTT. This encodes CASRPTGSNQPQHF.

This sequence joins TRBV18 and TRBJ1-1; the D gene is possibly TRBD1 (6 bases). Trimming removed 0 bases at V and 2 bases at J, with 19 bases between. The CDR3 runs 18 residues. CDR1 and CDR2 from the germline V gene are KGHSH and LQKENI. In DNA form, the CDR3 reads TGTGCCAGCTCACCACCGCGTGTTGGAAACAGGGCCAACACTGAAGCTTTCTTT. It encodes CASSPPRVGNRANTEAFF.

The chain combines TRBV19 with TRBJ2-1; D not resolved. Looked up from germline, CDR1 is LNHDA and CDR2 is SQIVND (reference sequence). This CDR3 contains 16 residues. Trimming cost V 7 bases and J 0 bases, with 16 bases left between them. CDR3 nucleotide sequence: TGTGCCAGTAACACGTTTGGGCCGAGCTCCTACAATGAGCAGTTCTTC. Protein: CASNTFGPSSYNEQFF.

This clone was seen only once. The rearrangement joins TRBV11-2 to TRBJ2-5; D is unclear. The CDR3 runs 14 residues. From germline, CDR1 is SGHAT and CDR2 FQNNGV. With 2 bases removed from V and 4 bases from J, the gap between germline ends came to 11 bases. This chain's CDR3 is CASSLIAAVETQYF. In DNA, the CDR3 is TGTGCCAGCAGCTTAATTGCGGCAGTAGAGACCCAGTACTTC. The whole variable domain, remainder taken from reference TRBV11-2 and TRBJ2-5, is EAGVAQSPRYKIIEKRQSVAFWCNPISGHATLYWYQQILGQGPKLLIQFQNNGVVDDSQLPKDRFSAERLKGVDSTLKIQPAKLEDSAVYLCASSLIAAVETQYFGPGTRLLVL.

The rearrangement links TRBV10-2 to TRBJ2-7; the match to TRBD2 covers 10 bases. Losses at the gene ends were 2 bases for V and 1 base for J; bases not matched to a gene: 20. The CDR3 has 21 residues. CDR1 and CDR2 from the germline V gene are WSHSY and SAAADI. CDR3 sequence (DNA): TGCGCCAGCAGTGAGAATGTCCGTATAGAGCTAGCGGGGGTGGGGTCCTACGAGCAGTACTTC. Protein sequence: CASSENVRIELAGVGSYEQYF.

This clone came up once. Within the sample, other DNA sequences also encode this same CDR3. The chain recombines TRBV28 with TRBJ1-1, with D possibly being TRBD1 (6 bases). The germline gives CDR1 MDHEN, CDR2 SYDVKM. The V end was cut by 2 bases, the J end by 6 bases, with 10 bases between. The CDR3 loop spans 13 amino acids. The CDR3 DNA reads TGTGCCAGCAGTTTACGGGGGGGCCCTGAAGCTTTCTTT. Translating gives CASSLRGGPEAFF.

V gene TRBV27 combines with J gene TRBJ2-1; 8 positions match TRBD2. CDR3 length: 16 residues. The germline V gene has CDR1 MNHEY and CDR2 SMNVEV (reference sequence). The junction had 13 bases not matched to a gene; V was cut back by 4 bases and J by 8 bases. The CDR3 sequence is CASSYLSGTRSYEQFF. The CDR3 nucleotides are TGTGCCAGCAGTTACCTTAGCGGGACTCGTTCCTATGAGCAGTTCTTC.

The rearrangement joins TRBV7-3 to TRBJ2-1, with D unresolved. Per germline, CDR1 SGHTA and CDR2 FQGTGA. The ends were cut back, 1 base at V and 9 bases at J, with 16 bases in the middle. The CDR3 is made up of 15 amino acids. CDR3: CASSLMGGPNSEQFF. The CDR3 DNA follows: TGTGCCAGCAGCTTAATGGGCGGTCCGAACTCTGAGCAGTTCTTC. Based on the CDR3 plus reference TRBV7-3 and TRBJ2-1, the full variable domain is GAGVSQTPSNKVTEKGKYVELRCDPISGHTALYWYRQSLGQGPEFLIYFQGTGAADDSGLPNDRFFAVRPEGSVSTLKIQRTERGDSAVYLCASSLMGGPNSEQFFGPGTRLTVL.

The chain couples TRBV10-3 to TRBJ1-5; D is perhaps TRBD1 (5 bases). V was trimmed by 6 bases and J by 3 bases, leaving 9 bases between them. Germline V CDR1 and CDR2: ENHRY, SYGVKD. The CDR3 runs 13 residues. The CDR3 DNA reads TGTGCCATCAGGACAGATGCCAATCAGCCCCAGCATTTT. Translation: CAIRTDANQPQHF.

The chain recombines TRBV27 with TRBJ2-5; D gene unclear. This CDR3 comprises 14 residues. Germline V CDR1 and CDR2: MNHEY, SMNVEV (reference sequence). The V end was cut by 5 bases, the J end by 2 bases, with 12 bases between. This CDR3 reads CASSLRAFQETQYF. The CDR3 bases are TGTGCCAGCAGTCTGCGAGCTTTTCAAGAGACCCAGTACTTC.

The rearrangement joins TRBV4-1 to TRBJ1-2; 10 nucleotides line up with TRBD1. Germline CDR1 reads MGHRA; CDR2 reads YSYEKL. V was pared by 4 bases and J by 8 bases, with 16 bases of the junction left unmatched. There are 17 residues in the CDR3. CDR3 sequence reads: CASSPGDLGTGERGYTF. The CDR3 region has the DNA TGCGCCAGCAGCCCCGGGGACCTCGGGACAGGGGAAAGGGGCTACACCTTC.

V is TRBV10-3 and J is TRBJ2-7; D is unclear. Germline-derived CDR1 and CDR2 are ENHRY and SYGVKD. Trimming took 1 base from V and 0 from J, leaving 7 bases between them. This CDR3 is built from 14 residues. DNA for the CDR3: TGTGCCATCAGTGAGTTTGAGAGCTCCTACGAGCAGTACTTC. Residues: CAISEFESSYEQYF.

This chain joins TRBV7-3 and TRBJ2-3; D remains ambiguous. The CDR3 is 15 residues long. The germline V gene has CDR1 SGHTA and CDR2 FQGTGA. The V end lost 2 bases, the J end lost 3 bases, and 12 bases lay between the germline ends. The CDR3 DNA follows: TGTGCCAGCAGCTTATGGGGTACGGCGACAGATACGCAGTATTTT. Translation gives CASSLWGTATDTQYF.

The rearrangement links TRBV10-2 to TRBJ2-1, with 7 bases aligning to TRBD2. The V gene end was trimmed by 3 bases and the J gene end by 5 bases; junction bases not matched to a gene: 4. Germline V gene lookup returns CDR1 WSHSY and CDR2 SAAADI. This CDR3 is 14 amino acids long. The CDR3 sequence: CASSEETSHNEQFF. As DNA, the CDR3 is TGCGCCAGCAGTGAAGAGACTAGCCACAATGAGCAGTTCTTC.